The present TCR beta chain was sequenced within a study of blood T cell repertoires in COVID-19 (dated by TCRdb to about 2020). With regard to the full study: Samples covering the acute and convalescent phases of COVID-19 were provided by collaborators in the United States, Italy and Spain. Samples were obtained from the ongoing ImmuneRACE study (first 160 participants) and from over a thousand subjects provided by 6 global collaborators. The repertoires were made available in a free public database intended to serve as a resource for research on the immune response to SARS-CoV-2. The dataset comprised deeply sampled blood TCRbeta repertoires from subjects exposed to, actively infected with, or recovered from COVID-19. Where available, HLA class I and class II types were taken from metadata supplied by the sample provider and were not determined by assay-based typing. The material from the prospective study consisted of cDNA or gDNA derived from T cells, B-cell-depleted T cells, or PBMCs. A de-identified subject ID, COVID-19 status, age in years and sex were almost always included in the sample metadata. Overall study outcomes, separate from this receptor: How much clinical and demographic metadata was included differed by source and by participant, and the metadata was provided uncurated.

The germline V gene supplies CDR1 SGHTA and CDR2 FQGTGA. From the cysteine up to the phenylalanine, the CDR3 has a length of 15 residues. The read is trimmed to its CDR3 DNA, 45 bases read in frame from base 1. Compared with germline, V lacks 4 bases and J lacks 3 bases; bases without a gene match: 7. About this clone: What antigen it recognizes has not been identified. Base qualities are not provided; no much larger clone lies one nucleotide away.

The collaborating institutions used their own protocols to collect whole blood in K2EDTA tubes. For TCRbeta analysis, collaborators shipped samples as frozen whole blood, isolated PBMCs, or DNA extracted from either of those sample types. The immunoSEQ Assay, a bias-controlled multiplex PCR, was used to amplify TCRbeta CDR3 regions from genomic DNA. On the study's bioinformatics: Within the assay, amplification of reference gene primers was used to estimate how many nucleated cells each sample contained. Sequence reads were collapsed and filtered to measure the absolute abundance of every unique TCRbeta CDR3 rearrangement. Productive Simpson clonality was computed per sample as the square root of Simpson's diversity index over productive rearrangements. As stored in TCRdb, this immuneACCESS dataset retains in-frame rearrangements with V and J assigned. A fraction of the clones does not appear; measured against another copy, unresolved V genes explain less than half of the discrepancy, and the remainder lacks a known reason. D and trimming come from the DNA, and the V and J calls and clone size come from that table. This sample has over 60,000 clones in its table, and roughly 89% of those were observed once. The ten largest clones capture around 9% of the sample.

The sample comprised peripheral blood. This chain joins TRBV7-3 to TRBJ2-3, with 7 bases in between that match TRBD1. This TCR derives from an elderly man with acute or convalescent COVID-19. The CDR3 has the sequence CASSSRPGGTDTQYF. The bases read TGTGCCAGCAGCTCCAGACCAGGGGGAACAGATACGCAGTATTTT.